This T cell receptor beta chain was obtained from a study of blood T cell repertoires in COVID-19. Study information: From the United States, Italy and Spain came samples of acute and convalescent COVID-19. The analysed material was cDNA or gDNA that came from T cells, B-cell-depleted T cells, or PBMCs.

The CDR3 has 16 residues. V lost 5 bases to trimming and J lost 4 bases; unmatched junction nucleotides: 13. Looked up from germline, CDR1 is KGHSH and CDR2 is LQKENI. Generated by immunoSEQ multiplex PCR, the TCRdb table keeps only in-frame clones and is missing some. The sample has 200,000 to 250,000 clones; roughly 80% are singletons. This chain joins TRBV18 and TRBJ1-1, with 7 bases fitting TRBD1. Source material: peripheral blood. The TCR originated in a woman between 65 and 79 years old with acute or convalescent COVID-19. The CDR3 sequence is CASSSRQGGEGTEAFF. Written as DNA, the CDR3 is TGTGCCAGCTCATCCCGACAGGGAGGAGAAGGCACTGAAGCTTTCTTT.